This T cell receptor beta chain is drawn from a study of blood T cells in healthy people across ages. A J-beta primer mix and a sample-barcoded 5' primer were used in a second PCR of about 7 to 11 cycles. From the 5' RACE reads, TCRdb called clonotypes with MiXCR, one entry per CDR3 protein. The profile shows 700,000 to 850,000 distinct CDR3 sequences, about 34% of them singletons. Each donor's blood draw was roughly 10 milliliters of peripheral blood. As for this clonotype: The antigen remains unidentified.

The V gene lost 3 bases and the J gene lost 0 bases, with 11 bases spanning the gap. The CDR3 totals 15 residues. Study-level findings and limits: PBMCs that were unsorted prevented a conclusive naive versus antigen-experienced comparison.

The TCR sequence derives from a man aged 18 to 30 in good health. The chain joins TRBV12-3 or TRBV12-4 to TRBJ1-1; no clear D. Source material: blood. CDR3 nucleotide sequence: TGTGCCAGCAGTTTTGGGCAGCCAATGAACACTGAAGCTTTCTTT. Encoded protein: CASSFGQPMNTEAFF.